The 6 T cell receptor beta chains in this list originate from one sample, sequenced in a study of vaccination effects on CD4 cells after COVID-19. The data were produced by immunoSEQ multiplex PCR, yet TCRdb's version contains in-frame clones alone and is incomplete. The sample has about 74,000 clones, roughly 80% seen once. For these receptors, no antigen is known. When ten to eleven days of culture had elapsed, CD4+ T cells were isolated. The material was CD4+ T cells from PBMCs cultured without peptide, obtained before COVID-19 vaccination. These TCRs come from a human donor who received a COVID-19 vaccine.

This clone was seen a handful of times. The chain links TRBV5-5 to TRBJ1-6; D gene uncertain. The CDR3 consists of 16 residues. Trimming took off 1 base at V and 0 bases at J, with 8 bases between the two ends. Germline V gene sequence: CDR1 SGHKS, CDR2 YYEKEE (reference sequence). CDR3 residues: CASSLSLSSYNSPLHF. CDR3 DNA sequence: TGTGCCAGCAGCTTGTCTCTAAGCTCCTATAATTCACCCCTCCACTTT.

The J gene is TRBJ1-6, the V gene TRBV6-1; 7 nucleotides agree with TRBD1. With 3 bases clipped from V and 4 bases from J, the junction kept 3 bases outside the gene matches. The CDR3 sequence is 15 residues long. The V gene's germline CDR1 is MNHNS and CDR2 SASEGT. The CDR3 region is CASSDRGEYNSPLHF. CDR3 bases: TGTGCCAGCAGTGACAGGGGGGAATATAATTCACCCCTCCACTTT.

The chain carries TRBV5-1 and TRBJ2-1; unclear D gene. Trimming took 4 bases from V and 8 from J, leaving 7 bases between them. Germline lookup yields CDR1 SGHRS and CDR2 YFSETQ. CDR3 length: 11 residues. This chain's CDR3 is CASSQVDEQFF. DNA for the CDR3: TGCGCCAGCAGCCAGGTCGATGAGCAGTTCTTC.

This clone was observed a handful of times. The gene calls are TRBV6-1 and TRBJ1-6; TRBD1 might be the D (6 bases). Germline-derived CDR1 and CDR2 are MNHNS and SASEGT. This CDR3 has 15 amino acids. The V gene lost 3 bases and the J gene lost 6 bases, with 12 bases spanning the gap. The CDR3 nucleotides are TGTGCCAGCAGTGAGTTACAGGGAGGTAATTCACCCCTCCACTTT. This gives the protein CASSELQGGNSPLHF.

The chain couples TRBV6-4 to TRBJ2-1; TRBD1 matches at 9 bases. The CDR3 is 14 residues long. Germline assignment: CDR1 MRHNA and CDR2 SNTAGT. V shed 6 bases, J shed 2 bases, and the junction held 2 bases outside the gene matches. The CDR3 coding sequence is TGTGCCAGCAGCAGGACAGGGGCCTACAATGAGCAGTTCTTC. Translation: CASSRTGAYNEQFF.

The rearrangement links TRBV19 to TRBJ1-2, with D possibly being TRBD1 (5 bases). CDR1 and CDR2 (germline): LNHDA, SQIVND (reference sequence). Trimming took 4 bases from V and 8 from J, leaving 17 bases between them. The CDR3 is 14 amino acids. CDR3 DNA: TGTGCCAGTAGTAGGCCGGGGCAATCTCGGGGCTACACCTTC. As protein: CASSRPGQSRGYTF. Together with reference TRBV19 and TRBJ1-2, the CDR3 gives the full variable domain: DGGITQSPKYLFRKEGQNVTLSCEQNLNHDAMYWYRQDPGQGLRLIYYSQIVNDFQKGDIAEGYSVSREKKESFPLTVTSAQKNPTAFYLCASSRPGQSRGYTFGSGTRLTVV.